This is a list of T cell receptor beta chains from one sample in a study of blood T cell repertoires in COVID-19. The protocol was immunoSEQ multiplex PCR, while the TCRdb copy is restricted to in-frame clones and leaves out a portion. The repertoire holds some 130,000 clones, with roughly 86% as singletons. Sequencing was performed on peripheral blood. Every receptor here comes from a woman in her sixties or seventies with COVID-19, enrolled during active disease. CDR3s include the opening cysteine and the closing phenylalanine or tryptophan. D genes are given only for firm matches. Clone size is stated in some rows and not others, as once, few, many or a class when expanded.

CDR3 DNA	CDR3 protein	CDR3 length	V gene	clone size	D gene	J gene
TGCGCCAGCAGCCGCATCGGGCAGGGCCTCTCTGGAAACACCATATATTTT	CASSRIGQGLSGNTIYF	17	TRBV5-1	.	.	TRBJ1-3
TGTGCCAGCAGCAATAACAAAGAAAAACTGTTTTTT	CASSNNKEKLFF	12	TRBV28	.	.	TRBJ1-4
TGTGCCAGCAGTGAAGTTTGGCTGCCCATCCAAGAGACCCAGTACTTC	CASSEVWLPIQETQYF	16	TRBV6-1	.	.	TRBJ2-5
TGTGCCAGCACCACCCCCGGGGGGGAGACCCAGTACTTC	CASTTPGGETQYF	13	TRBV6-5	.	TRBD2	TRBJ2-5
TGTGCCAGCAGCAATTACCAGGACGGGAGAAACACCATATATTTT	CASSNYQDGRNTIYF	15	TRBV21-1	.	.	TRBJ1-3
TGTGCCAGCAGCCAAGTCTCAACAGCTTATGGCTACACCTTC	CASSQVSTAYGYTF	14	TRBV4-2	.	.	TRBJ1-2
TGTGCCAGCAGCTCCACTCCAGGGGCAACTAATGAAAAACTGTTTTTT	CASSSTPGATNEKLFF	16	TRBV5-6	.	.	TRBJ1-4
TGTGCCAGCAGACTAAGGACAGGGAACACTGAAGCTTTCTTT	CASRLRTGNTEAFF	14	TRBV7-8	.	TRBD1	TRBJ1-1
TGCGCCAGCAGCTTGGCCGGCTTGACAGACTATGGCTACACCTTC	CASSLAGLTDYGYTF	15	TRBV5-1	.	.	TRBJ1-2
TGTGCCAGCAGCTTAGGCGCAGGGGACCTTTACGCCCAGTACTTC	CASSLGAGDLYAQYF	15	TRBV5-4	.	.	TRBJ2-5
TGTGCCAGCAGCCAAGGACAGGGGGCTGGATACTATGGCTACACCTTC	CASSQGQGAGYYGYTF	16	TRBV7-3	.	TRBD1	TRBJ1-2
TGCGCCAGCAGCCAAGATATATTGGCAGGGGATCAGCCCCAGCATTTT	CASSQDILAGDQPQHF	16	TRBV4-1	.	.	TRBJ1-5
TGTGCCAGCAGCCCGAGGACAGGCTCTGGAAACACCATATATTTT	CASSPRTGSGNTIYF	15	TRBV7-2	.	TRBD1	TRBJ1-3
TGTGCCAGCAGCGCCCCCGGGGGGCTGAACACTGAAGCTTTCTTT	CASSAPGGLNTEAFF	15	TRBV9	.	.	TRBJ1-1
TGTGCAAGTCGCTTACGGGATGATGGGGTAGCCGAGGGTCGTGATACGCAGTATTTT	CASRLRDDGVAEGRDTQYF	19	TRBV12-2	once	.	TRBJ2-3
TGTGCCAGCAGGTCGGGTGGCAGGGCGAATGAAAAACTGTTTTTT	CASRSGGRANEKLFF	15	TRBV6-5	.	.	TRBJ1-4
TGTGCCAGCAGTTACAGCAGGGTAGGGGAAAAACTGTTTTTT	CASSYSRVGEKLFF	14	TRBV6-5	few	.	TRBJ1-4
TGTGCCAGCAGTTTATCCGGTTCCGGCTACACCTTC	CASSLSGSGYTF	12	TRBV28	.	.	TRBJ1-2
TGTGCCAGCAGCTGGGACGGATCCGGGGGCACTGAAGCTTTCTTT	CASSWDGSGGTEAFF	15	TRBV7-9	.	.	TRBJ1-1
TGTGCCAGTACCCTGGACAGGGTCACTGAAGCTTTCTTT	CASTLDRVTEAFF	13	TRBV19	.	TRBD1	TRBJ1-1
TGTGCCAGCAGTGATACAGGGGGCTATAGCAATCAGCCCCAGCATTTT	CASSDTGGYSNQPQHF	16	TRBV6-1	once	TRBD1	TRBJ1-5
TGTGCCAGCAGTTCCTGGGACAGGGGTTACGAGCAGTACTTC	CASSSWDRGYEQYF	14	TRBV28	.	TRBD1	TRBJ2-7
TGCGCCAGCAGCCAAGAGGGGGCCAGGGATGAGCAGTTCTTC	CASSQEGARDEQFF	14	TRBV4-1	once	.	TRBJ2-1
TGTGCCACCAGCAGAGTGGCGAGCGGGGGGTCGTTCTTC	CATSRVASGGSFF	13	TRBV15	.	TRBD2	TRBJ2-1
TGTGCCAGCAGCTTGGACAGGGCCAATGGCTACACCTTC	CASSLDRANGYTF	13	TRBV5-4	.	.	TRBJ1-2
TGTGCCACCAGTGGCCCAGGGCGCACTGAAGCTTTCTTT	CATSGPGRTEAFF	13	TRBV24-1	.	.	TRBJ1-1
TGTGCCAGCAGTTTACCCGGTGGATGGGCATTGTACACTGAAGCTTTCTTT	CASSLPGGWALYTEAFF	17	TRBV28	few	.	TRBJ1-1
TGTGCCAGCAGCTTAGGGCCCTGGACTGAAGCTTTCTTT	CASSLGPWTEAFF	13	TRBV7-9	.	.	TRBJ1-1
TGTGCCAGCAGCCACTTGACTAGAGAGGAGCAGTACTTC	CASSHLTREEQYF	13	TRBV4-2	.	.	TRBJ2-7
TGTGCCAGCAGCTTATATGGGACAGACGCCTACAATGAGCAGTTCTTC	CASSLYGTDAYNEQFF	16	TRBV5-6	once	TRBD1	TRBJ2-1
TGTGCCAGCAGCTGGGGCCGGCAGACCATATATTTT	CASSWGRQTIYF	12	TRBV7-2	once	.	TRBJ1-3
TGTGCCAGCAGCTTGGGGGGGCCCAGCTACGAGCAGTACTTC	CASSLGGPSYEQYF	14	TRBV7-9	many	.	TRBJ2-7
TGTGCCAGCAGCGCCGGCCCGGGACAGAAGGTCGATGAGCAGTTCTTC	CASSAGPGQKVDEQFF	16	TRBV7-8	.	TRBD1	TRBJ2-1
TGTGCCAGCAGTGAAGGCGGTCGGAGGCAGTTCTCCTACGAGCAGTACTTC	CASSEGGRRQFSYEQYF	17	TRBV2	.	.	TRBJ2-7
TGCGCCAGCACCCCCGGGACTAGCGGCACCGGGGAGCTGTTTTTT	CASTPGTSGTGELFF	15	TRBV5-1	once	TRBD2	TRBJ2-2
TGTGCCAGTAGTCCGGACAGGGAGATTTCGAAAGCTTTCTTT	CASSPDREISKAFF	14	TRBV19	.	TRBD1	TRBJ1-1
TGTGCCAGCAGCTCACCAGCGGGGGGTTCGAACACCGGGGAGCTGTTTTTT	CASSSPAGGSNTGELFF	17	TRBV7-2	.	TRBD2	TRBJ2-2
TGTGCCAGCGGTGAGCTCCTGAACACTGAAGCTTTCTTT	CASGELLNTEAFF	13	TRBV28	.	.	TRBJ1-1
TGTGCCAGCGCGGCCCTAAGGACAGGAGCTGGCTACACCTTC	CASAALRTGAGYTF	14	TRBV27	.	TRBD1	TRBJ1-2
TGTGCCAGCAGCTACGGACAGGGTGACTTGTATGGCTACACCTTC	CASSYGQGDLYGYTF	15	TRBV11-1	.	TRBD1	TRBJ1-2
TGTGCCAGCAGCGACAGGGTTCTGGCCCACGAGCAGTACTTC	CASSDRVLAHEQYF	14	TRBV2	.	TRBD1	TRBJ2-7
TGTGCCACCTCACAAGGGTCCGGGGAGGGGCAGTACTTC	CATSQGSGEGQYF	13	TRBV10-3	.	TRBD2	TRBJ2-7
TGCGCCAGCAGCTTGGGACAGGGGAGCACAGATACGCAGTATTTT	CASSLGQGSTDTQYF	15	TRBV5-1	.	TRBD1	TRBJ2-3
TGTGCCAGCAGCCAAGGGACAGGTGAAAGGGCTTTCTTT	CASSQGTGERAFF	13	TRBV7-3	.	TRBD1	TRBJ1-1
TGTGCCAGCAGCTTGGGGGGGACAGAGAACTATGGCTACACCTTC	CASSLGGTENYGYTF	15	TRBV5-4	.	TRBD1	TRBJ1-2
TGTGCCAGCAGCTTGACAGGGTACAATGAGCAGTTCTTC	CASSLTGYNEQFF	13	TRBV11-2	few	TRBD1	TRBJ2-1
TGTGCCAGCAGCGTAGTCCCAGCGGGGGGCCAAGAGACCCAGTACTTC	CASSVVPAGGQETQYF	16	TRBV9	.	TRBD2	TRBJ2-5
TGTGCCAGCCGGGGCATGACAGGGTTAGGGGAGCTGTTTTTT	CASRGMTGLGELFF	14	TRBV2	.	TRBD1	TRBJ2-2
TGTGCCAGCTCACGAGGACAGCTGGCTGGGGCCAACGTCCTGACTTTC	CASSRGQLAGANVLTF	16	TRBV18	.	.	TRBJ2-6
TGTGCCAGCAGCGATCCGGGGGATGGCTACACCTTC	CASSDPGDGYTF	12	TRBV7-3	.	.	TRBJ1-2
TGTGCCAGCTGGGGGGACAGTAATCAGCCCCAGCATTTT	CASWGDSNQPQHF	13	TRBV6-5	.	TRBD1	TRBJ1-5
TGTGCCAGCAGCTCGGCAGGACAGGGCTGGGAGACCCAGTACTTC	CASSSAGQGWETQYF	15	TRBV7-3	.	TRBD1	TRBJ2-5
TGTGCCAGCAGACCAGAACAGAGCTCTGGAAACACCATATATTTT	CASRPEQSSGNTIYF	15	TRBV13	.	.	TRBJ1-3
TGTGCCAGCATAAGGGACAGGGGGAATGAGCAGTTCTTC	CASIRDRGNEQFF	13	TRBV6-5	.	TRBD1	TRBJ2-1